Listed below are T cell receptor beta chains from one sample, sequenced in a study of T cell repertoires in cytomegalovirus infection. TCRdb passed the reads through MiXCR, listing each CDR3 protein once. This table holds some 220,000 distinct CDR3 sequences, 9% to 15% found once. The sample comprised PBMCs. The receptors derive from a human donor in good health (CMV status not recorded). Some clones in this sample may be carry-over from other donors' samples. CDR3s include the opening cysteine and the closing phenylalanine or tryptophan. D genes are given only for firm matches. Expanded clones get a size class; other rows say once, few or many, or leave the size out.

D gene	J gene	V gene	clone size	CDR3 DNA	CDR3 protein
NA	TRBJ2-4	TRBV7-2	many	TGTGCCAGCAGCTTAGCCGGGGACTCCAAAAACATTCAGTACTTC	CASSLAGDSKNIQYF
NA	TRBJ1-2	TRBV20-1	few	TGCAGTGCTAGACCCCTAGTTAATTTGGGGATACCATCTGGGGGCTACACCTTC	CSARPLVNLGIPSGGYTF
TRBD1	TRBJ1-1	TRBV28	NA	TGTGCCACTGCGACAGGGTGGTCGAACACTGAAGCTTTCTTT	CATATGWSNTEAFF
TRBD2	TRBJ2-3	TRBV20-1	NA	TGCAGTGCTAGAGATGGTGCGGGGGGAGATACGCAGTATTTT	CSARDGAGGDTQYF
NA	TRBJ2-2	TRBV7-3	many	TGTGCCAGCAGCTTTCAAGGAGATACCGGGGAGCTGTTTTTT	CASSFQGDTGELFF
NA	TRBJ2-3	TRBV20-1	few	TGCAGTGCCCAGGACGGACGCACAGATACGCAGTATTTT	CSAQDGRTDTQYF
TRBD2	TRBJ2-1	TRBV5-6	many	TGTGCCAGCAGCCCGCCCCAGCGGGGAGCTTACAATGAGCAGTTCTTC	CASSPPQRGAYNEQFF
NA	TRBJ2-5	TRBV7-2	many	TGTGCCAGCAGGGGGGGAGGGGGCGACCCCCAAGAGACCCAGTACTTC	CASRGGGGDPQETQYF
NA	TRBJ2-5	TRBV7-9	few	TGTGCCAGCAGCTCTTCCAGGGGAGGCTACCAAGAGACCCAGTACTTC	CASSSSRGGYQETQYF
NA	TRBJ2-5	TRBV5-4	few	TGTGCCAGCAGCTTTGGGTCCGGGCCCTGGGGAGAGACCCAGTACTTC	CASSFGSGPWGETQYF
TRBD2	TRBJ2-5	TRBV19	NA	TGTGCCAGTAGTATGGAAATAGCGGGGGGTCAAGAGACCCAGTACTTC	CASSMEIAGGQETQYF
NA	TRBJ1-5	TRBV10-3	NA	TGTGCCATCAGTGATAAAGAGGGGTCCCAGCATTTT	CAISDKEGSQHF
NA	TRBJ1-2	TRBV19	few	TGTGCCAGTAGTCGCCGGGGGCGGGATGACTATGGCTACACCTTC	CASSRRGRDDYGYTF
NA	TRBJ1-5	TRBV6-2/TRBV6-3	NA	TGTGCCAGCAGCATAGGGTCGACGCGCAATCAGCCCCAGCATTTT	CASSIGSTRNQPQHF
TRBD1	TRBJ1-1	TRBV5-1	few	TGCGCCAGCAGGACCGACAGGGCCCATTGGAACACTGAAGCTTTCTTT	CASRTDRAHWNTEAFF
TRBD2	TRBJ2-5	TRBV6-2/TRBV6-3	many	TGTGCCAGCAGCAAAACGGGACTAGCTGGGAAGACCCAGTACTTC	CASSKTGLAGKTQYF
NA	TRBJ1-2	TRBV29-1	few	TGCAGCGTTGTCCCCCCGGGCAACTATGGCTACACCTTC	CSVVPPGNYGYTF
NA	TRBJ1-1	TRBV19	NA	TGTGCCAGTAGTATGAGAGACACTGAAGCTTTCTTT	CASSMRDTEAFF
NA	TRBJ2-5	TRBV6-6	few	TGTGCCAGCAGAACCTCCCCAGACTGGGAGACCCAGTACTTC	CASRTSPDWETQYF
NA	TRBJ1-1	TRBV28	few	TGTGCCAGCAGCTCAACGGCCGGGGTGACTGAAGCTTTCTTT	CASSSTAGVTEAFF
TRBD1	TRBJ1-6	TRBV11-2	few	TGTGCCAGCAGCGGACAGGGATCGACTTCACCCCTCCACTTT	CASSGQGSTSPLHF
NA	TRBJ2-3	TRBV29-1	NA	TGCAGCGTCCTCAGACTAGTTAACACAGATACGCAGTATTTT	CSVLRLVNTDTQYF
NA	TRBJ1-2	TRBV7-2	few	TGTGCCAGCAGCCCGGCAAAGGGGGATGGCTACACCTTC	CASSPAKGDGYTF
TRBD1	TRBJ2-3	TRBV28	many	TGTGCCAGCAGTCACAATACAGGGACAGGCACAGATACGCAGTATTTT	CASSHNTGTGTDTQYF
NA	TRBJ2-5	TRBV30	NA	TGTGCCTGCCAAGGGACCGTGGGGATCGAGACCCAGTACTTC	CACQGTVGIETQYF
TRBD2	TRBJ2-7	TRBV7-2	many	TGTGCCAGCAGCCCTCGGGGGGGAAGCGGGAGTTTCTACGAGCAGTACTTC	CASSPRGGSGSFYEQYF
NA	TRBJ2-7	TRBV7-7	many	TGTGCCAGCAGCTTAGGTTCGGGGGCGCACTACGAGCAGTACTTC	CASSLGSGAHYEQYF
NA	TRBJ2-3	TRBV7-2	many	TGTGCCAGCAGCCGGACCTCGTATACGCAGTATTTT	CASSRTSYTQYF
NA	TRBJ1-5	TRBV10-3	many	TGTGCCATCAAGGGGAGGGACGATCAGCCCCAGCATTTT	CAIKGRDDQPQHF
NA	TRBJ2-7	TRBV3-1	once	TGTGCCAGCAGCCAAGGTTTGGAGGACTTCGAGCAGTACTTC	CASSQGLEDFEQYF
NA	TRBJ2-7	TRBV29-1	NA	TGCAGCGTCCGCCGAGACACAAGCTCCTACGAGCAGTACTTC	CSVRRDTSSYEQYF
NA	TRBJ1-2	TRBV12-3/TRBV12-4	few	TGTGCCAGCAGTTTAGGGGCCTTCTTAGCTAACTATGGCTACACCTTC	CASSLGAFLANYGYTF
NA	TRBJ2-3	TRBV7-2	few	TGTGCCAGCAGCCCGTCGACTAGCACAGATACGCAGTATTTT	CASSPSTSTDTQYF
TRBD1	TRBJ2-5	TRBV5-1	few	TGCGCCAGCAGCTTGGGTCCGGGACAGGGTACAGAGACCCAGTACTTC	CASSLGPGQGTETQYF
NA	TRBJ2-5	TRBV15	NA	TGTGCCACCAGCTTTAAAGGGGGGGGAGCGGAGACCCAGTACTTC	CATSFKGGGAETQYF
NA	TRBJ2-5	TRBV12-3/TRBV12-4	many	TGTGCCAGCAGTTCCCAAGCAATCCCATCGGAGACCCAGTACTTC	CASSSQAIPSETQYF
NA	TRBJ2-1	TRBV29-1	NA	TGCAGCGCGGGACTCGACAATGAGCAGTTCTTC	CSAGLDNEQFF
TRBD1	TRBJ2-5	TRBV7-2	many	TGTGCCAGCAGCTCCAACAGGGGGCCGGAGACCCAGTACTTC	CASSSNRGPETQYF
NA	TRBJ1-2	TRBV2	many	TGTGCCAGCAGTGAAGCGCCGGGGCTAGGTGGCTACACCTTC	CASSEAPGLGGYTF
NA	TRBJ2-7	TRBV9	NA	TGTGCCAGCAGCCCAAAGTTACGGACCGCCTACGAGCAGTACTTC	CASSPKLRTAYEQYF
TRBD2	TRBJ2-1	TRBV7-3	once	TGTGCCAGCAGCCCTCTGGGGGGGAGCTCCTACAATGAGCAGTTCTTC	CASSPLGGSSYNEQFF
NA	TRBJ2-6	TRBV7-9	many	TGTGCCAGCAGCTTAGGGGCACCCGGCCAGGGGGGGGCCAACGTCCTGACTTTC	CASSLGAPGQGGANVLTF
TRBD1	TRBJ1-5	TRBV29-1	NA	TGCAGCGTTGCCAACAGGGGTACTCAGCCCCAGCATTTT	CSVANRGTQPQHF
NA	TRBJ2-2	TRBV28	few	TGTGCCAGCAGTTTCCCGACACGGAACACCGGGGAGCTGTTTTTT	CASSFPTRNTGELFF
NA	TRBJ2-1	TRBV6-6	few	TGTGCCAGCAGTAGGGATGAGCAGTTCTTC	CASSRDEQFF
TRBD1	TRBJ1-2	TRBV5-1	few	TGCGCCAGCAGCTTGGATGGGACAGGAATCTATGGCTACACCTTC	CASSLDGTGIYGYTF
NA	TRBJ2-5	TRBV7-4	NA	TGTGCCAGCAGCCCACTTCAGGACCAGTACTTC	CASSPLQDQYF
NA	TRBJ2-3	TRBV7-8	many	TGTGCCAGCAGCTCCCGGGGGGCGCGGGGACTAAATACGCAGTATTTT	CASSSRGARGLNTQYF
NA	TRBJ2-7	TRBV15	many	TGTGCCACCAGCAGAGACAGGGGTCCGTACGAGCAGTACTTC	CATSRDRGPYEQYF
NA	TRBJ2-5	TRBV6-5	many	TGTGCCAGCAGTTACTCTCCTCATTTAGAGACCCAGTACTTC	CASSYSPHLETQYF